This TCR beta chain was sequenced during a study of T cell responses to AZD1222 COVID-19 vaccine. Study-level results: Nearly half of spike-specific TCRs reportedly target variant regions that are unmutated in the B.1.351 and B.1.1.7 variants.

The V gene lost 3 bases and the J gene lost 1 base, with 6 bases spanning the gap. Germline V lookup: CDR1 LGHNT, CDR2 FRNRAP. The CDR3 has 14 residues. This clone was counted a single time. Antigen unknown. Data came from immunoSEQ multiplex PCR; TCRdb stores just in-frame clones and leaves some out. The table has fewer than 180,000 clones, around 94% seen once. The chain couples TRBV12-5 to TRBJ2-2; possibly TRBD2 for D (5 bases). The receptor comes from an adult in good health. The starting material was peripheral blood, obtained on day 0 of AZD1222 vaccination. The CDR3 DNA follows: TGTGCTAGTGGTTTAGGAGGGAACACCGGGGAGCTGTTTTTT. Its protein is CASGLGGNTGELFF.